This T cell receptor beta chain emerged from a study of cytomegalovirus exposure and HLA in healthy donors. CDR1 is MGHDK and CDR2 is SYGVNS in the germline V gene. V was pared by 8 bases and J by 4 bases, with 17 bases of the junction left unmatched. The CDR3 runs 18 residues. Using immunoSEQ multiplex PCR, the repertoire was profiled, and TCRdb retains in-frame clones only, with some absent. Of 95,000 to 150,000 clones listed, 70% to 90% are singletons. A word on this clone: Its antigen is unidentified.

Study-wide results and caveats: The authors listed 164 TCR beta chains as cytomegalovirus-associated. Reports described diagnosis of cytomegalovirus status by the classifier as highly specific and sensitive.

The chain recombines TRBV25-1 with TRBJ2-7; 13 bases fit TRBD2. The receptor was derived from a woman between 25 and 40 years old in good health and CMV-seronegative. Sequencing was carried out using PBMCs. CDR3 in amino acids: CASSPLGTSGVSPYEQYF. The CDR3 DNA reads as TGTGCCAGCTCACCGCTGGGGACTAGCGGGGTGTCACCTTACGAGCAGTACTTC.